Shown below are 2 T cell receptor beta chains from a single sample sequenced in a study of response to subunit inactivated influenza vaccine. From the RT-PCR reads, TCRdb called clonotypes with MiXCR, one entry per CDR3 protein. Among hundreds of thousands of distinct CDR3 sequences, 25% were seen once, and the ten largest hold under 2.5%. The material sequenced was CD4+ T cells sorted from PBMCs, taken more than 4 days after vaccination. The receptor set was obtained from a man in his fifties who received an inactivated influenza vaccine.

This clonotype was seen a handful of times. CDR3: CASSLRGASVGYEQYF. DNA for the CDR3: TGTGCCAGCAGTTTGCGGGGGGCCTCTGTTGGCTACGAGCAGTACTTC. This sequence joins TRBV28 and TRBJ2-7; TRBD2 matches at 8 bases. V shed 3 bases and J 3 bases; nucleotides not matched to a gene: 10. CDR1 and CDR2 from the germline V gene are MDHEN and SYDVKM. CDR3 length: 16 amino acids. Full variable domain (outside the CDR3, taken from reference TRBV28 and TRBJ2-7): DVKVTQSSRYLVKRTGEKVFLECVQDMDHENMFWYRQDPGLGLRLIYFSYDVKMKEKGDIPEGYSVSREKKERFSLILESASTNQTSMYLCASSLRGASVGYEQYFGPGTRLTVT.

This clonotype was counted a few times. The chain combines TRBV20-1 with TRBJ2-7; D unresolved. Looked up from germline, CDR1 is DFQATT and CDR2 is SNEGSKA (reference sequence). Trimming took 5 bases from V and 0 from J, leaving 11 bases between them. CDR3 length: 13 residues. CDR3 in amino acids: CSASDKFSYEQYF. CDR3 nucleotides: TGCAGTGCTTCCGACAAGTTCTCCTACGAGCAGTACTTC.